Detailed here is one TCR beta chain. The antigen is undetermined. The entry originates in a study of graft-versus-host responses after intestinal transplantation. Study details: Multivisceral, liver-intestinal, or isolated intestinal transplants were given to recipients. For 3 to 4 years after anti-thymocyte globulin induction, all recipients took tacrolimus and steroids.

CDR3 length: 14 residues. Germline CDR1 is MGHRA and CDR2 is YSYEKL. The V and J ends lost 6 bases and 4 bases respectively, with 13 bases between them. Study-level points and caveats: In patients with graft-donor T cell macrochimerism, allograft graft-versus-host to host-versus-graft clonal ratios were high. Early post-transplant HvG declines tracked with peak circulating GvH clone levels.

Measured with immunoSEQ multiplex PCR; TCRdb has only the in-frame clones, and not every one. The sample contains about 59,000 clones, about 94% of which appear only once. The chain carries TRBV4-1 and TRBJ1-5; TRBD1 is a possible D gene (5 bases). The receptor was isolated from a human donor who was the organ donor for an intestinal transplant. The sample consisted of unstimulated CD4+ T cells sorted from spleen or lymph node cells, taken before transplant. CDR3 sequence reads: CASRKVGPNQPQHF. In DNA, the CDR3 is TGCGCCAGCAGAAAAGTGGGACCAAATCAGCCCCAGCATTTT.